This T cell receptor (beta chain) is from a study of brain T cells in children with intractable seizures. General study points: Pre- and post-surgery blood differed in depth, so pre-surgery absences may be undersampling. Viral specificity was inferred only from CDR3 similarity; HCMV serostatus was unknown.

V was clipped by 4 bases and J by 12 bases; unmatched bases: 9. CDR3 length: 13 amino acids. Germline CDR1 reads MDHEN; CDR2 reads SYDVKM. As to time point: blood from clinic visit 5 months post-surgery; TSC patient then seizure free. Only cases whose brain tissue showed the highest T cell transcript signatures were sequenced. Before surgery, patients took at least one anti-epileptic drug. Measured with immunoSEQ multiplex PCR; TCRdb has only the in-frame clones, and not every one. The sample carries about 340,000 clones, approximately 93% recorded once. Turning to this clone: The antigen is not known.

The V gene is TRBV28, the J gene TRBJ2-1; 7 bases match TRBD1. The clonotype originates from a boy younger than two with tuberous sclerosis and intractable seizures. The source was peripheral blood, collected roughly 5 months after surgery. The CDR3 is CASSYRSSGGQFF. Here the CDR3 DNA reads TGTGCCAGCAGTTACAGGTCCTCAGGGGGGCAGTTCTTC.